This T cell receptor beta chain was obtained from a study of patients and donors after allogeneic stem cell transplantation. TCRdb re-analysed the RT-PCR reads in MiXCR, keeping a single row per CDR3 protein. The data show some 200,000 distinct CDR3 sequences, around two fifths seen once. The receptor's source is a human donor who was either an allogeneic HSCT recipient or a stem cell or donor lymphocyte infusion donor (not recorded which). It is not recorded whose cells these are; they may come from a transplant donor. Sequencing was carried out using blood, either unsorted or a sorted T cell fraction (not recorded which).

CDR3 sequence (DNA): TGTGCCAGCAGCTTCCTGGGGGGTGCGAGTGAGCAGTTCTTC. It translates to CASSFLGGASEQFF. The rearrangement links TRBV7-2 to TRBJ2-1; a possible D gene is TRBD2 (6 bases). This CDR3 has 14 residues. The V end lost 3 bases, the J end lost 9 bases, and 15 bases lay between the germline ends. Germline CDR1 reads SGHTA; CDR2 reads FQGNSA.